This T cell receptor (beta chain) comes out of a study of shared clonotypes between healthy human individuals. Germline values: CDR1 MNHNY, CDR2 SVGAGI (reference sequence). This CDR3 has 12 amino acids. The V and J ends lost 2 bases and 8 bases respectively, with 9 bases between them. Libraries were prepared by immunoSEQ multiplex PCR; TCRdb keeps only in-frame clonotypes and omits some of them. The repertoire includes around 940,000 clones, about 80% of them detected once, and approximately 1.5% sits in the top ten. The TCR sequence derives from a young man in good health. Material: memory CD4+ T cells sorted from blood. As to subset: CD45RA-negative fraction. The chain is built from TRBV6-6 and TRBJ1-1, with TRBD1 as a possible D gene (6 bases). CDR3 coding DNA: TGTGCCAGCAGTTACACAACAGGGGAAGCTTTCTTT. Residues: CASSYTTGEAFF.